The entry that follows covers one T cell receptor beta chain sequence. The antigen is undetermined. This sample stems from a study of graft-versus-host responses after intestinal transplantation. The CDR3 length is 14 residues. Between the trimmed V and J ends, which lost 5 bases and 2 bases, there was a span of 14 bases. Germline loops: CDR1 SGHNT, CDR2 YYREEE (reference sequence). Using immunoSEQ multiplex PCR, the repertoire was profiled, and TCRdb retains in-frame clones only, with some absent. Seen here are about 93,000 clones, around 93% observed once, and the top ten hold less than 0.6%. Specimen: unstimulated CD8+ T cells sorted from spleen or lymph node cells, collected before intestinal transplant. The TCR sequence derives from a human donor who received an intestinal transplant. V gene TRBV5-4 combines with J gene TRBJ2-7; possibly TRBD2 for D (6 bases). CDR3 DNA sequence: TGTGCCAGCAGAGAAGGGACTTCTCCCTACGAGCAGTACTTC. This sequence encodes CASREGTSPYEQYF.